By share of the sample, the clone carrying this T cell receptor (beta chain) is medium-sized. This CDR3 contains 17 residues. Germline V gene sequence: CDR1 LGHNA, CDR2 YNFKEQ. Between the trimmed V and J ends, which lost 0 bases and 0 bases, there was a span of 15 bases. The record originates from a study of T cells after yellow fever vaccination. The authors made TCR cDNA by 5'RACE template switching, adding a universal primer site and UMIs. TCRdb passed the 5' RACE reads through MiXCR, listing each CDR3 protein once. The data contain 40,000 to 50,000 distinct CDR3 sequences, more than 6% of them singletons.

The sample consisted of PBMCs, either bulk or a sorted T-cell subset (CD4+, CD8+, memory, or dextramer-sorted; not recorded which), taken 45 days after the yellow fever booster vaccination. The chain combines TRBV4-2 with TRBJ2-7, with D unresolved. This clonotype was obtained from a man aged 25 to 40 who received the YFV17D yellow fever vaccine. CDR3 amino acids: CASSQDRWQVSSYEQYF. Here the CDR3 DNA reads TGTGCCAGCAGCCAAGATCGTTGGCAGGTCAGCTCCTACGAGCAGTACTTC.